This record covers a single T cell receptor beta chain. Its antigen is not identified. V was trimmed by 1 base and J by 3 bases, leaving 9 bases between them. This CDR3 region has 15 residues. Germline V gene lookup returns CDR1 SGHAT and CDR2 FQNNGV. These data originate in a study of CD8+CD57+ T cells in acquired aplastic anemia. For the study at large: Mean yield of DNA from sorted CD4+ and CD8+ cells was roughly 3.4 ug.

Broader study findings: The number of CD8+ CDR3 sequences shared by patients and controls was about 30. The CD8+ Simpson's diversity of patients and controls was not significantly different.

Profiling that covered TCR beta VDJ and CDR3 relied on genomic DNA as its template. TCRdb independently ran MiXCR on the reads; one entry per CDR3 protein. The sample shows 200,000 or so distinct CDR3 sequences, over 60% of them seen only once. Sequenced: sorted CD4+, CD8+, or CD8+CD57+ T cells (not recorded which) from PBMCs. This clonotype was obtained from a human donor with severe aplastic anemia or a healthy control (not recorded which). V gene TRBV11-2 combines with J gene TRBJ2-2; possible D gene TRBD1, 6 bases. The CDR3 DNA sequence: TGTGCCAGCAGCTTAGGGCAGGGGCACACCGGGGAGCTGTTTTTT. Its translation: CASSLGQGHTGELFF.